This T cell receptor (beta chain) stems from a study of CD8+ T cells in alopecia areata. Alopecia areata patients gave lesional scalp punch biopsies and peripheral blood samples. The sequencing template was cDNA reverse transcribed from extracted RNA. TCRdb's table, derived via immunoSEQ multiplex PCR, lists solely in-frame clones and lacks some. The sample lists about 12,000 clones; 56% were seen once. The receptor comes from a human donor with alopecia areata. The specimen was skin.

The CDR3 reads CASSGPEETQYF. The DNA of the CDR3 is TGCGCCAGCAGTGGCCCTGAAGAGACCCAGTACTTC. The gene calls are TRBV10-2 and TRBJ2-5; D not resolved. V was shortened by 4 bases and J by 3 bases, with 6 bases between the two germline ends. The CDR3 has 12 amino acids. CDR1 is WSHSY, CDR2 SAAADI, per germline.